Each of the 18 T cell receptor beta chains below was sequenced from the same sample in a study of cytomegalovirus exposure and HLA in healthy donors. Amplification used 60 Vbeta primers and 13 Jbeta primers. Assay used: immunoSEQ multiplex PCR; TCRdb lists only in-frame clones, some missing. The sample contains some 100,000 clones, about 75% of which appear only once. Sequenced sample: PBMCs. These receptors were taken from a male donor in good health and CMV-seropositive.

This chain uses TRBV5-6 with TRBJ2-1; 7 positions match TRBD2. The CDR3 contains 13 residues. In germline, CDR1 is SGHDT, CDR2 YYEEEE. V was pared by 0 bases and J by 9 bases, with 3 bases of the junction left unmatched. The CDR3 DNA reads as TGTGCCAGCAGCTTGGTAATAGCGGGTGAGCAGTTCTTC. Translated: CASSLVIAGEQFF. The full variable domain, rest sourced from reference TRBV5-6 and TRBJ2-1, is DAGVTQSPTHLIKTRGQQVTLRCSPKSGHDTVSWYQQALGQGPQFIFQYYEEEERQRGNFPDRFSGHQFPNYSSELNVNALLLGDSALYLCASSLVIAGEQFFGPGTRLTVL.

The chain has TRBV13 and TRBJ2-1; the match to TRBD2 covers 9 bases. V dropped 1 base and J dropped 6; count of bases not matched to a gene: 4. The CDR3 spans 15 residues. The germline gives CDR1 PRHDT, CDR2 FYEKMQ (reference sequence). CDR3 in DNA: TGTGCCAGCAGCTTAGTAGGACTAGCGAGCAATGAGCAGTTCTTC. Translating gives CASSLVGLASNEQFF.

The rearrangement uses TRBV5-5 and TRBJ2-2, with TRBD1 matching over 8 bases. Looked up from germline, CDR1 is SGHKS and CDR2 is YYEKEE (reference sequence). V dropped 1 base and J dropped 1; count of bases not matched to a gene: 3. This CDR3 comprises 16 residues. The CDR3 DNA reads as TGTGCCAGCAGCTTGATGGACAGGGTGAACACCGGGGAGCTGTTTTTT. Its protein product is CASSLMDRVNTGELFF.

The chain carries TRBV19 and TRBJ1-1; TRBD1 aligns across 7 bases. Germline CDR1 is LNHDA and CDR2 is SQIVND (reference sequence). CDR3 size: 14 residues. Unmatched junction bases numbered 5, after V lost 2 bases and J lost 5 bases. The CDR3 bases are TGTGCCAGTAGTATATTTTCAGGGGGAACTGAAGCTTTCTTT. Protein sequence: CASSIFSGGTEAFF.

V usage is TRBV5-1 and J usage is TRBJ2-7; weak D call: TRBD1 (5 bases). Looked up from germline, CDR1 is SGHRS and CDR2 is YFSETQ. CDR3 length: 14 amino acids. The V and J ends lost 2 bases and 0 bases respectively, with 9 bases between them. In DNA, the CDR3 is TGCGCCAGCAGCTTTCAGGGTCTCTCCTACGAGCAGTACTTC. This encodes CASSFQGLSYEQYF.

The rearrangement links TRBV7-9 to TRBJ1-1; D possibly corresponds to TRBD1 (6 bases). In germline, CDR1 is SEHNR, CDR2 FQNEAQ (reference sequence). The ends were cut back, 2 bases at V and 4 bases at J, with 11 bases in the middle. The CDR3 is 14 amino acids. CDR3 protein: CASSLSAGVTEAFF. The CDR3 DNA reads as TGTGCCAGCAGCTTATCGGCAGGGGTCACTGAAGCTTTCTTT.

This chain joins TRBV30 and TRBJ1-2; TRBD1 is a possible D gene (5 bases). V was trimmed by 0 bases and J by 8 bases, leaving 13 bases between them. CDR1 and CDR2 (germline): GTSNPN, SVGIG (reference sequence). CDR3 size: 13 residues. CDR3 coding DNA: TGTGCCTGGAGTGTACCGCCAGGGCGAGGCTACACCTTC. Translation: CAWSVPPGRGYTF.

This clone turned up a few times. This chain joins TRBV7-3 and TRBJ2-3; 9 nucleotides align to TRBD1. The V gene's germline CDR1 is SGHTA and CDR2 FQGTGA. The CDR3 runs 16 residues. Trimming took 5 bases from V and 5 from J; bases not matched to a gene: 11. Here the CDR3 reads CASSPLDRGRGDTQYF. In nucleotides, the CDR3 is TGTGCCAGCAGCCCATTGGACAGGGGTCGTGGAGATACGCAGTATTTT.

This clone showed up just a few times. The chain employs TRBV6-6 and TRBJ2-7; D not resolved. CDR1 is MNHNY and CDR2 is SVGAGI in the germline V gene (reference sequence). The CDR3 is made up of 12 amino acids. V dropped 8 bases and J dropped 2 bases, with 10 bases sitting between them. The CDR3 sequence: CASVAGPYEQYF. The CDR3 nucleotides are TGTGCCAGCGTTGCAGGTCCCTACGAGCAGTACTTC.

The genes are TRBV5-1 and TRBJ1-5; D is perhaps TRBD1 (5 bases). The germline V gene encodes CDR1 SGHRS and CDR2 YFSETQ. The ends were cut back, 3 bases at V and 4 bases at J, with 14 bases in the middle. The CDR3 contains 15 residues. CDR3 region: CASSWGVGANQPQHF. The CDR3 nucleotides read TGCGCCAGCAGCTGGGGGGTCGGTGCGAATCAGCCCCAGCATTTT.

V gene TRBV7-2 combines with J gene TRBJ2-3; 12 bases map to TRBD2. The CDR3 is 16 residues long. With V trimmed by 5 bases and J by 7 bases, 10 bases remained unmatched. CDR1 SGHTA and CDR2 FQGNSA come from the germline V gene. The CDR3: CASSPAPSGGAYTQYF. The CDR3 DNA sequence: TGTGCCAGCAGCCCCGCCCCTAGCGGGGGGGCCTATACGCAGTATTTT.

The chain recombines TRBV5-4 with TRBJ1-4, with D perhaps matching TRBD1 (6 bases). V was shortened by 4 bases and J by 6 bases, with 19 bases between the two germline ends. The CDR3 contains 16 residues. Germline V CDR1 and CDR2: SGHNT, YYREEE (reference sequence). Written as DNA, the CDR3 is TGTGCCAGCAGCACCGGCAGGGGCGAGTCCTATGAAAAACTGTTTTTT. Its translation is CASSTGRGESYEKLFF.

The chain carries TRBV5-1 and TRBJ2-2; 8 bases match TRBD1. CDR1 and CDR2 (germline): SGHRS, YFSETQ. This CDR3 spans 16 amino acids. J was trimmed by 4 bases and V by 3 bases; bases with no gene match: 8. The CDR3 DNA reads TGCGCCAGCAGCTCGGATGGACAGGGCGGCACCGGGGAGCTGTTTTTT. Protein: CASSSDGQGGTGELFF.

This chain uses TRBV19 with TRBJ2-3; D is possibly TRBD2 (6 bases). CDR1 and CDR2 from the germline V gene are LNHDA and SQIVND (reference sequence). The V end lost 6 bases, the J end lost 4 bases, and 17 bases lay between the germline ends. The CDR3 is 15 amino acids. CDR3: CASRDAGRRADTQYF. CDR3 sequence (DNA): TGTGCCAGTAGGGATGCAGGGAGGAGGGCAGATACGCAGTATTTT.

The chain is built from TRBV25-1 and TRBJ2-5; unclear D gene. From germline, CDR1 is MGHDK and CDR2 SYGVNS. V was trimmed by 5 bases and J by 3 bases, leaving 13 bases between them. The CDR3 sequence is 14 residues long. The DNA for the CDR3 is TGTGCCAGCAGTAATCCGGAGTCGGAAGAGACCCAGTACTTC. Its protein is CASSNPESEETQYF. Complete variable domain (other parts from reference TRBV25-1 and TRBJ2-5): EADIYQTPRYLVIGTGKKITLECSQTMGHDKMYWYQQDPGMELHLIHYSYGVNSTEKGDLSSESTVSRIRTEHFPLTLESARPSHTSQYLCASSNPESEETQYFGPGTRLLVL.

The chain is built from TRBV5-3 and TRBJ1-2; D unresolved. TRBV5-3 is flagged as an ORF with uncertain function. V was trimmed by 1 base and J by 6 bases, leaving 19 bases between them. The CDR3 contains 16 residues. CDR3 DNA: TGTGCCAGAAGCTTGTACGGGGTCAGTCCGCCCAATGGCTACACCTTC. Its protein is CARSLYGVSPPNGYTF.

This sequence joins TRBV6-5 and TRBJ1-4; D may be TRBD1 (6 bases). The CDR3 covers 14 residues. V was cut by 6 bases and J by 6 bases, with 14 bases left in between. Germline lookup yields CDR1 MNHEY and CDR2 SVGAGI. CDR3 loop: CASSPGQLYEKLFF. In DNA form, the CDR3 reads TGTGCCAGCAGCCCGGGACAACTTTATGAAAAACTGTTTTTT.

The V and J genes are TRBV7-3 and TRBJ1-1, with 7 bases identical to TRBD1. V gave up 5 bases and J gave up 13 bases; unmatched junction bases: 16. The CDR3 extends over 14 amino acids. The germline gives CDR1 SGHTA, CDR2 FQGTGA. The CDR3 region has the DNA TGTGCCAGCAGCCCGGGGACCTTGACAGGGTCGGTTTTCTTT. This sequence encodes CASSPGTLTGSVFF.